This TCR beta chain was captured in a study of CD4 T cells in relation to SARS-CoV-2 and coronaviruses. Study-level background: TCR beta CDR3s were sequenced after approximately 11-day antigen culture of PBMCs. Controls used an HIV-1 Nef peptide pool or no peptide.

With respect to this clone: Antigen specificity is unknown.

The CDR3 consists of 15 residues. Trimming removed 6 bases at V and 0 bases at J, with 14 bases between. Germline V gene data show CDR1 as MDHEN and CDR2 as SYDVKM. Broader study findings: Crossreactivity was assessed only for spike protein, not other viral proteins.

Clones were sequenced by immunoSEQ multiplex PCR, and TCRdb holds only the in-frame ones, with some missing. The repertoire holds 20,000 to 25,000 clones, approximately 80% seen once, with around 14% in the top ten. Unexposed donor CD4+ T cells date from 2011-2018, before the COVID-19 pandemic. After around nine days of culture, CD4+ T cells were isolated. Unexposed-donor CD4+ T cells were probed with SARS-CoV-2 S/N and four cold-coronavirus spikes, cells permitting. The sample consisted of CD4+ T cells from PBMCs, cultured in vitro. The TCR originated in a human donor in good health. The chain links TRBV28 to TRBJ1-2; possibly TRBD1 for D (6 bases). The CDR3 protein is CASSTGQLTNYGYTF. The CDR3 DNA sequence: TGTGCCAGCAGCACGGGACAACTAACTAACTATGGCTACACCTTC.